The 5 T cell receptor beta chains in this list originate from one sample, sequenced in a study of long-term antiretroviral therapy in people with HIV. They ran version v3.0 of the immunoSEQ assay at survey level. The protocol was immunoSEQ multiplex PCR, while the TCRdb copy is restricted to in-frame clones and leaves out a portion. The top ten clones hold 20% of a sample with approximately 10,000 clones, under 90% of them seen once. The sequencing here drew on unsorted PBMCs, taken 7.2 years after starting antiretroviral therapy. These receptors all come from a man in his fifties or sixties with HIV.

V gene TRBV2 combines with J gene TRBJ2-3; D is possibly TRBD1 or TRBD2 (5 bases each). This CDR3 contains 16 residues. Germline CDR1 is SNHLY and CDR2 is FYNNEI. Trimming removed 1 base from V and 2 bases from J, with 13 bases in between. CDR3 coding DNA: TGTGCCAGCAGTGAAGGGGAACGAGGGGTCACAGATACGCAGTATTTT. Amino acid sequence: CASSEGERGVTDTQYF.

The chain uses TRBV30 and TRBJ2-1; the D is unclear. Germline V gene sequence: CDR1 GTSNPN, CDR2 SVGIG (reference sequence). The CDR3 runs 11 residues. V was cut by 4 bases and J by 4 bases, with 5 bases left in between. CDR3 in amino acids: CAWISYNEQFF. The CDR3, as DNA: TGTGCCTGGATCTCTTACAATGAGCAGTTCTTC.

The chain uses TRBV5-6 and TRBJ1-5; D is perhaps TRBD1 (6 bases). The ends were cut back, 2 bases at V and 8 bases at J, with 14 bases in the middle. Germline V CDR1 and CDR2: SGHDT, YYEEEE. The CDR3 is 14 residues long. The CDR3 reads CASSLSPAGEPQHF. The CDR3 DNA sequence: TGTGCCAGCAGCTTATCGCCGGCAGGGGAGCCCCAGCATTTT.

The chain combines TRBV2 with TRBJ1-1; the D gene is possibly TRBD1 (5 bases). V was shortened by 7 bases and J by 5 bases, with 17 bases between the two germline ends. From germline, CDR1 is SNHLY and CDR2 FYNNEI. CDR3 length equals 14 residues. CDR3 in DNA: TGTGCCAGCATCCGGTTGAGGGGAGAGACTGAAGCTTTCTTT. It codes for CASIRLRGETEAFF.

The chain uses TRBV6-1 and TRBJ1-1; D might be TRBD1 (5 bases). The V gene's germline CDR1 is MNHNS and CDR2 SASEGT. The CDR3 consists of 15 residues. V lost 2 bases and J 5 bases, leaving 15 bases between the germline ends. The CDR3 spells CASSEWGGMGTEAFF. CDR3 nucleotide sequence: TGTGCCAGCAGTGAATGGGGGGGGATGGGGACTGAAGCTTTCTTT.